A selection of T cell receptor beta chains follows, all from one sample in a study of blood T cell repertoires in COVID-19. Libraries were prepared by immunoSEQ multiplex PCR; TCRdb keeps only in-frame clonotypes and omits some of them. In the table there are under 300,000 clones, roughly 80% of which are singletons. Sequencing used peripheral blood. The receptors were gathered from a woman older than 75 with active or convalescent COVID-19. Each CDR3 is given with its conserved first and last residue. Each record gives: clone size, V gene, D gene, J gene, CDR3 DNA, CDR3 protein. A D gene is named only where the DNA matches it firmly. Rows may omit the clone size; those that give it use once, few, many or a size class.

.,TRBV27,.,TRBJ1-2,TGTGCCAGCAGTTTATCGGCCCTTTTTTCCGGCTACACCTTC,CASSLSALFSGYTF
.,TRBV18,.,TRBJ1-2,TGTGCCAGCTCACCTCCCATATACAGGGTGGATAACTATGGCTACACCTTC,CASSPPIYRVDNYGYTF
.,TRBV19,TRBD1,TRBJ1-5,TGTGCCAGTACCGACTCCACAAAAGGGAGGACAGGGGGGCTTTCGAGCAATCAGCCCCAGCATTTT,CASTDSTKGRTGGLSSNQPQHF
.,TRBV20-1,TRBD1,TRBJ1-2,TGCAGTGCTGAACAGGGGGATGGCTACACCTTC,CSAEQGDGYTF
.,TRBV10-2,.,TRBJ2-2,TGCGCCAGCACCCCCGGACTGAACACCGGGGAGCTGTTTTTT,CASTPGLNTGELFF
.,TRBV5-4,.,TRBJ1-1,TGTGCCAGCAAATCCGGCGGGGGGATGAACACTGAAGCTTTCTTT,CASKSGGGMNTEAFF
.,TRBV10-3,TRBD2,TRBJ2-1,TGTGCCATCAGTGGATTAAGCGGGAGCTCCTACAATGAGCAGTTCTTC,CAISGLSGSSYNEQFF
.,TRBV6-5,.,TRBJ1-4,TGTGCCAGCAGGCGCGAAAATAATGAAAAACTGTTTTTT,CASRRENNEKLFF
.,TRBV5-6,.,TRBJ1-1,TGTGCCAGCAGCGCACAGGGTATCACTGAAGCTTTCTTT,CASSAQGITEAFF
.,TRBV3-1/TRBV3-2,.,TRBJ1-3,TGTGCCAGCTCGAACAGGGACTCTGGAAACACCATATATTTT,CASSNRDSGNTIYF
.,TRBV10-1,.,TRBJ1-2,TGCGCCAGCAGTCCAGGGGCGGACTATGGCTACACCTTC,CASSPGADYGYTF
.,TRBV3-1/TRBV3-2,TRBD1,TRBJ1-2,TGTGCCAGCAGCCCCCGACAGGGATCCTATGGCTACACCTTC,CASSPRQGSYGYTF
.,TRBV3-1/TRBV3-2,.,TRBJ2-7,TGTGCCAGCAGCCTCCGGGGAGACTACGAGCAGTACTTC,CASSLRGDYEQYF
.,TRBV7-2,.,TRBJ1-5,TGTGCCAGCAGCTTAGGGGAGGGGATGCAGCCCCAGCATTTT,CASSLGEGMQPQHF
few,TRBV6-5,.,TRBJ1-5,TGTGCCAGCAGTTACCGTTTGGGGGGTAATCAGCCCCAGCATTTT,CASSYRLGGNQPQHF
.,TRBV5-8,TRBD1,TRBJ1-2,TGTGCCAGCATCCCCGTCCCGGGACAGGGTAACTATGGCTACACCTTC,CASIPVPGQGNYGYTF
.,TRBV4-1,TRBD2,TRBJ2-3,TGCGCCAGCAGCCAAGTGACTAGCGGTGGTTCTATATATACGCAGTATTTT,CASSQVTSGGSIYTQYF
.,TRBV5-1,.,TRBJ2-1,TGCGCCAGCAGCTTGGTTGCAGGAGGGGATGAGCAGTTCTTC,CASSLVAGGDEQFF
.,TRBV7-9,.,TRBJ1-6,TGTGCCAGCAGCCCTTTGGCAAATTCACCCCTCCACTTT,CASSPLANSPLHF
.,TRBV21-1,.,TRBJ2-1,TGTGCCAGCAGCAAATTTACCCAGCGGGATCTAGATGAGCAGTTCTTC,CASSKFTQRDLDEQFF
.,TRBV5-1,.,TRBJ2-5,TGCGCCAGCAGCTTGCAGTACCAAGAGACCCAGTACTTC,CASSLQYQETQYF
.,TRBV19,.,TRBJ1-1,TGTGCCAGTATCCGCGGGCGGAACACTGAAGCTTTCTTT,CASIRGRNTEAFF
.,TRBV2,TRBD1,TRBJ1-3,TGTGCCAGCGGACAGGGGGCCGTCTCTGGAAACACCATATATTTT,CASGQGAVSGNTIYF
.,TRBV5-1,TRBD1,TRBJ1-4,TGCGCCAGCAGCTCTCGGGACAGGGGGCCTCTGGACGAAAAACTGTTTTTT,CASSSRDRGPLDEKLFF
.,TRBV24-1,TRBD1,TRBJ1-5,TGTGCCACCAGAAATCACCGGGACAGTTATAGCAATCAGCCCCAGCATTTT,CATRNHRDSYSNQPQHF
.,TRBV5-1,TRBD1,TRBJ2-7,TGCGCCAGCAGCTTGGGGGGGACAGTAAGCTCCTACGAGCAGTACTTC,CASSLGGTVSSYEQYF